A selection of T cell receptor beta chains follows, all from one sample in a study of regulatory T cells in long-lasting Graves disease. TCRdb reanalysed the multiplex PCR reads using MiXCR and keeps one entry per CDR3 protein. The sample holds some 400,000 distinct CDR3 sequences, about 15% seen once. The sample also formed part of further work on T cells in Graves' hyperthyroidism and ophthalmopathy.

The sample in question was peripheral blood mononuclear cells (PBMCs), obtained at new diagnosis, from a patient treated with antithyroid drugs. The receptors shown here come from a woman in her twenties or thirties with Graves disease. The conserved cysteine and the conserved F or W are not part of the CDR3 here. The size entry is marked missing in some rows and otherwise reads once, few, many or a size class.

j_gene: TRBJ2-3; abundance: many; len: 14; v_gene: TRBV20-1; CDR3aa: SARFWAAKSTDTQY
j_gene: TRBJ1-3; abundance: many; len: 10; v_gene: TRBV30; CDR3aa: AWDRARNTIY
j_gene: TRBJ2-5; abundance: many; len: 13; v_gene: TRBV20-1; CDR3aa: SAADSKRIQETQY
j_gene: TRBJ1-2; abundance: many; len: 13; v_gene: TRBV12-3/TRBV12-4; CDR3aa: ASSFVRGPNYGYT
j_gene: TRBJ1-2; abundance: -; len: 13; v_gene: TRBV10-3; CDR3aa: AISESLGGRSGYT
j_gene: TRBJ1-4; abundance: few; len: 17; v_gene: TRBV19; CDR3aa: ASSIESSGSLGRKEKLF
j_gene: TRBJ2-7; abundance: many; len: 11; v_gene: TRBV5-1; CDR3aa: ANTGAPGSEQY
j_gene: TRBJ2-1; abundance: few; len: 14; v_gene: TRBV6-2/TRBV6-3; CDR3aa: ASSYRSSGRYNEQF
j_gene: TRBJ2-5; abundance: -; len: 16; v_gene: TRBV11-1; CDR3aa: ASSLNWTSGRVAETQY
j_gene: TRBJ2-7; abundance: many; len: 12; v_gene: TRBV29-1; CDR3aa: SETSGSSSYEQY
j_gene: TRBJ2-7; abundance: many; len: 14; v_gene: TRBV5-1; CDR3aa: ASSLAGQGVRYEQY
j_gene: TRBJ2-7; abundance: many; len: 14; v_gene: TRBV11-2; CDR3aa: ASSTRTSGRSYEQY
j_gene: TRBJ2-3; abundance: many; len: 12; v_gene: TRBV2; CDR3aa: ASSPLAGRDTQY
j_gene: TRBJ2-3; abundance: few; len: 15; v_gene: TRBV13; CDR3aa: ASSASSGRAGTDTQY
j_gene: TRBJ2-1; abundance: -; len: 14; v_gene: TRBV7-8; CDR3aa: ASSLERSGGVDEQF
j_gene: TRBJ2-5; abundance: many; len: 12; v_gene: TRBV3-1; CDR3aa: ASSPRRFQETQY
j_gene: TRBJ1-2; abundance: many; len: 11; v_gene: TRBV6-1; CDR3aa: ASKDSTNYGYT
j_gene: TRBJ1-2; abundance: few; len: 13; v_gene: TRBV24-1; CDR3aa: ATSRDSSAGGGYT
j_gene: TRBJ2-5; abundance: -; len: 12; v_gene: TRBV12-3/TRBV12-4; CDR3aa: ASSLWDSQETQC
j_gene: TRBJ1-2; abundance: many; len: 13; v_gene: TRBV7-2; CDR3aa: ASSPRPGGTYGYT
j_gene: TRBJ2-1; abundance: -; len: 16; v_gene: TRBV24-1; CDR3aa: ATSDLQIGGQGGNEQF
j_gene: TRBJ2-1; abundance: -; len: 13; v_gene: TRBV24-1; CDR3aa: ATSGGGDSYNEQF
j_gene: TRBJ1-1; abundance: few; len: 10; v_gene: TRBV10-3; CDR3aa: AISSQGYEAF
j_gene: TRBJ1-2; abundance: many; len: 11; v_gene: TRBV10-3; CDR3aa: AIYGRGSYGYT
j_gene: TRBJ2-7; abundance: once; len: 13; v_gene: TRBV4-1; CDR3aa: ASSLSPQAVYEQY
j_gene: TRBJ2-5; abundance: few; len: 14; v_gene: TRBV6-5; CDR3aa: ASSLGRSSGQETQY
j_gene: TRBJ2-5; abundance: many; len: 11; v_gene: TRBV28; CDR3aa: AITGAGGETQY
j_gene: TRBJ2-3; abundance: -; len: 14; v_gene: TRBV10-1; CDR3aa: ASSASGEANTDTQY
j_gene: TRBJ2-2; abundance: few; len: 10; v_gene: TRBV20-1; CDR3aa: SASRGTGELF
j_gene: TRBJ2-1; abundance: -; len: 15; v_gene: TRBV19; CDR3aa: ATPEPPASSTYNEQF
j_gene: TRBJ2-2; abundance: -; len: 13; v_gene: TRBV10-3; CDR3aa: AIRAFMAPSGELF
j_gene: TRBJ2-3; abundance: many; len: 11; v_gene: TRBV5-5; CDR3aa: ASSYGSGDTQY
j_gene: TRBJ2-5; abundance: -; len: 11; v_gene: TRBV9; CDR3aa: ASSQGGVETQY
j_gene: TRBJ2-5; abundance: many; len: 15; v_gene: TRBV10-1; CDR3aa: ASSESGLAGGSVTQY
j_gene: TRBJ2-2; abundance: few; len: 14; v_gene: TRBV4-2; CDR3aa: ASSQLAGLDTGELF
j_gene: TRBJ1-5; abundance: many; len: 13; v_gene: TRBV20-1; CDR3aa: SASRPRDSNQPQH
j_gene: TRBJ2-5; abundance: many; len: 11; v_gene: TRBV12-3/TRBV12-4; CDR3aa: ASSSDSKETQY